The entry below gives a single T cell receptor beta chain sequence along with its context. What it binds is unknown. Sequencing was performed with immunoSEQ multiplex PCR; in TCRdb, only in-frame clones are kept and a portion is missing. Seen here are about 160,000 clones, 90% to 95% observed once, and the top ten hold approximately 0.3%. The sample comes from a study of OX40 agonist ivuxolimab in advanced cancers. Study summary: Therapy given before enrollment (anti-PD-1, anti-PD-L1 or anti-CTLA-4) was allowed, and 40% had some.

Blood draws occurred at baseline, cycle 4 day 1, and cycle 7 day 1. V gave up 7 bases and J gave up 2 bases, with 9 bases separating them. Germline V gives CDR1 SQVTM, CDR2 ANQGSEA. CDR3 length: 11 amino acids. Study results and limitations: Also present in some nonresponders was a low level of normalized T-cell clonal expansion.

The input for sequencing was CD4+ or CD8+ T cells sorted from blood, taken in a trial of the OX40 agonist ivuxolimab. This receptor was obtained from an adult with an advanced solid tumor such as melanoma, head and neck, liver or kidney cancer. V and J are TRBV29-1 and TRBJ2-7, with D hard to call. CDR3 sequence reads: CSALKTYEQYF. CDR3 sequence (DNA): TGCAGCGCCCTAAAGACCTACGAGCAGTACTTC.